This T cell receptor (beta chain) was sequenced during a study of OX40 agonist ivuxolimab in advanced cancers. Measured with immunoSEQ multiplex PCR; TCRdb has only the in-frame clones, and not every one. The sample lists tens of thousands of clones, around 85% occurring once. The ends were cut back, 3 bases at V and 2 bases at J, with 2 bases in the middle. Germline lookup yields CDR1 SGDLS and CDR2 YYNGEE. The CDR3 has 12 amino acids. The V and J genes are TRBV9 and TRBJ2-2; D remains ambiguous. The sample was CD4+ or CD8+ T cells sorted from blood, taken in a trial of the OX40 agonist ivuxolimab. The TCR sequence derives from an adult with an advanced solid tumor such as melanoma, head and neck, liver or kidney cancer. CDR3 nucleotides: TGTGCCAGCAGCGCCAACACCGGGGAGCTGTTTTTT. It codes for CASSANTGELFF.